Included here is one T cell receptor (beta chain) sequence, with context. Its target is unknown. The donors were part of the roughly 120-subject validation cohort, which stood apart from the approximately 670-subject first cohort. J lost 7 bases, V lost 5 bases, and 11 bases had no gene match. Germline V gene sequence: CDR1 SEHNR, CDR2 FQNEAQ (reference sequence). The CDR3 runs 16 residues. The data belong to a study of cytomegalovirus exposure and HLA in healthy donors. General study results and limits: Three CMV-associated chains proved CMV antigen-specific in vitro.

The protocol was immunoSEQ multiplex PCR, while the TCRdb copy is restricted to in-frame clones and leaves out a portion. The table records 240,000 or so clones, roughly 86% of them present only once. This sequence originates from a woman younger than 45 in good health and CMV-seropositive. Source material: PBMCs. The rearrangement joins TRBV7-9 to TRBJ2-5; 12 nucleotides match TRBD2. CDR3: CASSLGLAGPSGTQYF. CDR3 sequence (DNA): TGTGCCAGCAGCCTCGGACTAGCGGGGCCCTCAGGGACCCAGTACTTC.